A single sample is the source of the 15 T cell receptor beta chains below, sequenced in a study of T-cell memory formation after mild COVID-19. TCRdb re-derived calls from the 5' RACE reads in MiXCR, one entry per CDR3 protein. The data hold about 560,000 distinct CDR3 sequences, with roughly 18% observed a single time. Sequencing was performed on PBMCs or a T cell subset sorted from them (not recorded which). All receptors come from an adult woman who had mild COVID-19 (a few samples of this study predate the infection). Cell type and time point are not known.

The genes are TRBV6-6 and TRBJ1-1; 8 bases align to TRBD1. CDR1 is MNHNY and CDR2 is SVGAGI in the germline V gene (reference sequence). V lost 4 bases to trimming and J lost 7 bases; unmatched junction nucleotides: 5. The CDR3 length is 13 residues. CDR3 protein: CASSSGQVIEAFF. CDR3 in DNA: TGTGCCAGCAGTTCGGGACAGGTCATTGAAGCTTTCTTT.

This clonotype was counted a few times. The chain links TRBV12-3 or TRBV12-4 to TRBJ2-5; 15 bases are shared with TRBD2. The V gene end was trimmed by 3 bases and the J gene end by 4 bases; junction bases not matched to a gene: 3. The CDR3 totals 16 residues. Here the CDR3 DNA reads TGTGCCAGCAGTTTTGGACTAGCGGGAGGGTCAGAGACCCAGTACTTC. Translating gives CASSFGLAGGSETQYF.

The chain has TRBV6-1 and TRBJ2-2; 7 bases line up with TRBD2. V gave up 7 bases and J gave up 4 bases; unmatched junction bases: 6. CDR1 and CDR2 from the germline V gene are MNHNS and SASEGT. The CDR3 contains 14 residues. The CDR3 region is CASTGTIVTGELFF. In nucleotides, the CDR3 is TGTGCCAGCACCGGGACTATAGTCACCGGGGAGCTGTTTTTT.

This clonotype came up a few times. The chain recombines TRBV3-1 with TRBJ2-1; no reliable D call. CDR3 size: 14 residues. In germline, CDR1 is LGHDT, CDR2 YNNKEL (reference sequence). Trimming removed 2 bases at V and 9 bases at J, with 14 bases between. DNA of the CDR3: TGTGCCAGCAGCCAACTCTTGTCCCCCCGTGAGCAGTTCTTC. Protein: CASSQLLSPREQFF.

The DNA of the CDR3 is TGTGCCAGCAGTTTAACTTACGACCTCGCTCGGGCCTACGAGCAGTACTTC. Encoded protein: CASSLTYDLARAYEQYF. The chain is built from TRBV12-3 or TRBV12-4 and TRBJ2-7; unclear D gene. The CDR3 has 17 amino acids. Trimming removed 2 bases at V and 2 bases at J, with 19 bases between.

The chain is built from TRBV4-1 and TRBJ1-4; D is ambiguous. This CDR3 has 17 residues. Germline values: CDR1 MGHRA, CDR2 YSYEKL. V dropped 4 bases and J dropped 2 bases, with 17 bases sitting between them. CDR3 loop: CASSPIVGYGTNEKLFF. As DNA, the CDR3 is TGCGCCAGCAGCCCGATAGTAGGGTACGGTACTAATGAAAAACTGTTTTTT.

This chain uses TRBV5-1 with TRBJ2-2, with TRBD2 matching 14 bases. Germline CDR1 reads SGHRS; CDR2 reads YFSETQ. V lost 4 bases to trimming and J lost 0 bases; unmatched junction nucleotides: 5. The CDR3 is 18 residues long. CDR3: CASSAGLAGASNTGELFF. Written as DNA, the CDR3 is TGCGCCAGCAGCGCGGGACTAGCGGGGGCTTCGAACACCGGGGAGCTGTTTTTT.

V is TRBV29-1 and J is TRBJ1-1; 7 bases are shared with TRBD1. The CDR3 contains 13 residues. Germline V gene data show CDR1 as SQVTM and CDR2 as ANQGSEA. J was trimmed by 1 base and V by 5 bases; bases with no gene match: 4. The CDR3 loop reads CSVSGQQNTEAFF. CDR3 nucleotide sequence: TGCAGCGTTTCGGGACAGCAGAACACTGAAGCTTTCTTT. The complete variable domain, with remaining parts taken from reference TRBV29-1 and TRBJ1-1, reads SAVISQKPSRDICQRGTSLTIQCQVDSQVTMMFWYRQQPGQSLTLIATANQGSEATYESGFVIDKFPISRPNLTFSTLTVSNMSPEDSSIYLCSVSGQQNTEAFFGQGTRLTVV.

Only a few counts were recorded for this clonotype. The rearrangement uses TRBV5-1 and TRBJ2-3; maybe TRBD2 (5 bases). The CDR3 is 16 residues long. The V and J ends lost 1 base and 1 base respectively, with 13 bases between them. Germline V gives CDR1 SGHRS, CDR2 YFSETQ. The CDR3 is CASSLFLKEGTDTQYF. CDR3 DNA: TGCGCCAGCAGCTTGTTCTTAAAGGAGGGCACAGATACGCAGTATTTT.

The table lists this clonotype with a few counts. V usage is TRBV12-3 or TRBV12-4 and J usage is TRBJ1-1; D possibly corresponds to TRBD1 (5 bases). The V and J ends lost 4 bases and 1 base respectively, with 13 bases between them. The CDR3 runs to 15 residues. The CDR3 nucleotides read TGTGCCAGCAGTTCTTCCGGGACTCCGAACACTGAAGCTTTCTTT. This gives the protein CASSSSGTPNTEAFF.

The rearrangement links TRBV29-1 to TRBJ2-7, with 10 bases aligning to TRBD1. Germline V gene sequence: CDR1 SQVTM, CDR2 ANQGSEA. The V segment lost 4 bases and the J segment 5 bases; nucleotides outside the gene matches: 2. The CDR3 totals 12 residues. CDR3 coding DNA: TGCAGCGTTGGACAGGGGGCCCACGAGCAGTACTTC. It yields the protein CSVGQGAHEQYF.

The chain carries TRBV29-1 and TRBJ2-3; D gene uncertain. The CDR3 has 12 residues. V was trimmed by 4 bases and J by 2 bases, leaving 7 bases between them. CDR1 SQVTM and CDR2 ANQGSEA come from the germline V gene. The CDR3 DNA reads TGCAGCGTTGGACCAGACACAGATACGCAGTATTTT. Its protein is CSVGPDTDTQYF.

This sequence joins TRBV20-1 and TRBJ2-1; 9 bases fit TRBD2. This CDR3 comprises 14 residues. V was pared by 3 bases and J by 7 bases, with 7 bases of the junction left unmatched. Germline-derived CDR1 and CDR2 are DFQATT and SNEGSKA (reference sequence). CDR3 amino acids: CSASAAGGRNEQFF. CDR3 DNA: TGCAGTGCTAGTGCGGCGGGAGGGAGGAATGAGCAGTTCTTC.

This clonotype was recorded a few times. This chain uses TRBV9 with TRBJ2-3; D perhaps matches TRBD2 (6 bases). The V end was cut by 4 bases, the J end by 0 bases, with 15 bases between. The CDR3 totals 16 residues. CDR1 is SGDLS, CDR2 YYNGEE, per germline. CDR3 sequence: CASSIYAGSSTDTQYF. CDR3 nucleotide sequence: TGTGCCAGCAGCATCTATGCGGGGTCTAGCACAGATACGCAGTATTTT.

The DNA of the CDR3 is TGCAGTGCTTTCTCCTGGACTAACCCTACCGCGACCCAGTACTTC. This translates into CSAFSWTNPTATQYF. The V call is TRBV20-1, the J call TRBJ2-5; D is possibly TRBD2 (6 bases). The CDR3 has 15 amino acids. The germline V gene encodes CDR1 DFQATT and CDR2 SNEGSKA (reference sequence). The V gene lost 5 bases and the J gene lost 7 bases, with 23 bases spanning the gap.